The next 15 T cell receptor beta chains were all read from a single sample in a study of blood T cells in healthy people across ages. Primers used in a second PCR of roughly 7 to 11 cycles were a sample-barcoded 5' primer and a J-beta primer mix. Using its own MiXCR run on the 5' RACE reads, TCRdb lists one record per CDR3 protein. The sample yields 600,000 to 650,000 distinct CDR3 sequences, 58% seen once. Material: blood. The receptors derive from a man aged 55 to 70 in good health.

V is TRBV4-1 and J is TRBJ2-2; 8 bases match TRBD1. Per germline, CDR1 MGHRA and CDR2 YSYEKL. The CDR3 length is 15 residues. The trim removed 0 bases at V and 4 bases at J, leaving 1 base unmatched. This CDR3 reads CASSQDQGATGELFF. The CDR3 coding sequence is TGCGCCAGCAGCCAAGATCAGGGGGCCACCGGGGAGCTGTTTTTT.

This clonotype was detected many times. V and J are TRBV7-2 and TRBJ2-5; D is unclear. CDR1 and CDR2 (germline): SGHTA, FQGNSA. This CDR3 region has 12 residues. Trimming cost V 4 bases and J 7 bases, with 10 bases left between them. The CDR3 DNA sequence: TGTGCCAGCAGCTCCTCCGTCGGGACCCAGTACTTC. It is translated as CASSSSVGTQYF.

V gene TRBV20-1 combines with J gene TRBJ2-5; 8 nucleotides match TRBD2. CDR1 and CDR2 from the germline V gene are DFQATT and SNEGSKA (reference sequence). The CDR3 covers 14 residues. The trim removed 1 base at V and 1 base at J, leaving 2 bases unmatched. DNA of the CDR3: TGCAGTGCTAGAGGTGGGACTAGCCAAGAGACCCAGTACTTC. This sequence encodes CSARGGTSQETQYF.

The rearrangement uses TRBV29-1 and TRBJ2-3, with TRBD2 as a possible D gene (5 bases). CDR3 length equals 13 residues. In germline, CDR1 is SQVTM, CDR2 ANQGSEA. The V and J ends lost 3 bases and 3 bases respectively, with 10 bases between them. Here the CDR3 reads CSVEGTGTDTQYF. The DNA of the CDR3 is TGCAGCGTTGAGGGAACGGGAACAGATACGCAGTATTTT.

The V call is TRBV28, the J call TRBJ2-5; TRBD1 might be the D (6 bases). Germline assignment: CDR1 MDHEN and CDR2 SYDVKM. Trimming stripped 2 bases from V and 3 bases from J, with 13 bases between. CDR3 length: 15 amino acids. CDR3 loop: CASSLPHQGKETQYF. Written as DNA, the CDR3 is TGTGCCAGCAGTTTACCTCACCAGGGGAAAGAGACCCAGTACTTC.

The chain couples TRBV4-1 to TRBJ2-4, with 11 bases that match TRBD1. The germline V gene encodes CDR1 MGHRA and CDR2 YSYEKL. The CDR3 length is 17 residues. V shed 2 bases, J shed 2 bases, and the junction held 5 bases outside the gene matches. CDR3 sequence: CASSQPRTGGPKNIQYF. CDR3 sequence (DNA): TGCGCCAGCAGCCAACCGAGGACAGGGGGCCCCAAAAACATTCAGTACTTC.

The chain uses TRBV5-5 and TRBJ2-6; D is uncertain. CDR1 SGHKS and CDR2 YYEKEE come from the germline V gene (reference sequence). CDR3 length: 15 amino acids. V shed 2 bases and J shed 0 bases, with 6 bases lying between them. The CDR3 is CASSLFRSGANVLTF. CDR3 sequence (DNA): TGTGCCAGCAGCTTATTCCGCTCTGGGGCCAACGTCCTGACTTTC.

This chain joins TRBV7-9 and TRBJ2-5; 10 bases are shared with TRBD2. The DNA end is a closer match to TRBJ2-1, so the J assignment may be wrong. The CDR3 runs 12 residues. Germline-derived CDR1 and CDR2 are SEHNR and FQNEAQ (reference sequence). In nucleotides, the CDR3 is TGTGCCAGCAGCCGTAGCGGGGGGCCCCAGTTCTTC. Translation gives CASSRSGGPQFF.

The chain recombines TRBV20-1 with TRBJ2-3, with 9 positions matching TRBD2. Losses at the gene ends were 1 base for V and 6 bases for J; bases not matched to a gene: 14. CDR1 and CDR2 (germline): DFQATT, SNEGSKA (reference sequence). The CDR3 has 17 amino acids. Written as DNA, the CDR3 is TGCAGTGCTAGAGGGCCCCACCCCGCGGGGGGGCACGATACGCAGTATTTT. Translation gives CSARGPHPAGGHDTQYF.

This clonotype was counted a few times. The chain combines TRBV5-1 with TRBJ2-5; TRBD2 matches at 8 bases. Germline CDR1 and CDR2: SGHRS and YFSETQ. This CDR3 contains 17 residues. Trimming removed 0 bases from V and 5 bases from J; junction bases left unmatched: 12. CDR3 sequence reads: CASSLGLAGSPGETQYF. In DNA, the CDR3 is TGCGCCAGCAGCTTGGGGCTAGCGGGTTCCCCTGGGGAGACCCAGTACTTC.

The chain links TRBV7-2 to TRBJ2-3; 7 bases agree with TRBD1. CDR1 and CDR2 (germline): SGHTA, FQGNSA. This CDR3 comprises 14 residues. Trimming took 3 bases from V and 6 from J; bases not matched to a gene: 6. CDR3 in amino acids: CASSFTGVPDTQYF. CDR3 DNA sequence: TGTGCCAGCAGCTTTACAGGGGTTCCCGATACGCAGTATTTT.

This clonotype appeared a single time. The chain uses TRBV20-1 and TRBJ2-5; 10 nucleotides agree with TRBD2. In germline, CDR1 is DFQATT, CDR2 SNEGSKA (reference sequence). V shed 3 bases and J 5 bases; nucleotides not matched to a gene: 12. The CDR3 consists of 16 residues. CDR3 amino acids: CSASNPGLASLETQYF. CDR3 in DNA: TGCAGTGCTAGCAACCCGGGACTAGCGTCGTTGGAGACCCAGTACTTC.

The chain uses TRBV20-1 and TRBJ2-4; possibly TRBD1 for D (6 bases). There are 15 residues in the CDR3. Trimming stripped 4 bases from V and 5 bases from J, with 18 bases between. The germline V gene has CDR1 DFQATT and CDR2 SNEGSKA (reference sequence). CDR3 in DNA: TGCAGTGCTACGCGGACAGCAGTATCACAAAACATTCAGTACTTC. The encoded protein is CSATRTAVSQNIQYF.

V is TRBV5-1 and J is TRBJ2-1; TRBD2 agrees at 10 bases. The CDR3 contains 15 residues. Germline values: CDR1 SGHRS, CDR2 YFSETQ. Germline trimming cut 6 bases from V and 5 bases from J; bases unmatched to any gene: 8. The CDR3 reads CASTELAGGNNEQFF. DNA of the CDR3: TGCGCCAGCACCGAATTAGCGGGGGGAAACAATGAGCAGTTCTTC. Drawing the rest from reference TRBV5-1 and TRBJ2-1, the complete variable domain is KAGVTQTPRYLIKTRGQQVTLSCSPISGHRSVSWYQQTPGQGLQFLFEYFSETQRNKGNFPGRFSGRQFSNSRSEMNVSTLELGDSALYLCASTELAGGNNEQFFGPGTRLTVL.

The chain joins TRBV3-1 to TRBJ2-3; D is undetermined. This CDR3 region has 11 residues. Germline V gene lookup returns CDR1 LGHDT and CDR2 YNNKEL (reference sequence). Trimming removed 3 bases at V and 7 bases at J, with 5 bases between. The CDR3: CASSQGYTQYF. CDR3 DNA sequence: TGTGCCAGCAGCCAGGGATATACGCAGTATTTT.